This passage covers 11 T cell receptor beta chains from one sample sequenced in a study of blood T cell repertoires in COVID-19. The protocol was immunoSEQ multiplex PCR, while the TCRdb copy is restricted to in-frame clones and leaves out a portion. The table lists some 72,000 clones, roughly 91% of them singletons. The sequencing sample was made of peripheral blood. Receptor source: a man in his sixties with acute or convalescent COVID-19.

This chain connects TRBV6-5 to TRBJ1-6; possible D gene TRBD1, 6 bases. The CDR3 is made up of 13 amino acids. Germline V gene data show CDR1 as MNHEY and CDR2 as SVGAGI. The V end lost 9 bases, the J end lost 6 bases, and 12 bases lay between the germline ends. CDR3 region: CASRQGINSPLHF. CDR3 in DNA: TGTGCCAGTCGCCAGGGGATTAATTCACCCCTCCACTTT.

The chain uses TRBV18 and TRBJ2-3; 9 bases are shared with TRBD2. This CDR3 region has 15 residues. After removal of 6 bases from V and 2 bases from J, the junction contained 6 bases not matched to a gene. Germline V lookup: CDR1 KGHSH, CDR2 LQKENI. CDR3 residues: CASSPGLASTDTQYF. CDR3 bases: TGTGCCAGCTCGCCGGGACTAGCCTCCACAGATACGCAGTATTTT.

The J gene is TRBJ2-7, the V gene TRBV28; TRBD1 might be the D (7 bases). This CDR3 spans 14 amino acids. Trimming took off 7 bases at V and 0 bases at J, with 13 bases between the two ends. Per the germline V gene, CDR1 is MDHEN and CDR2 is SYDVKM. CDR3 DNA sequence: TGTGCCAGCAATCAGGGGGGAAGCTCCTACGAGCAGTACTTC. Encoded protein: CASNQGGSSYEQYF.

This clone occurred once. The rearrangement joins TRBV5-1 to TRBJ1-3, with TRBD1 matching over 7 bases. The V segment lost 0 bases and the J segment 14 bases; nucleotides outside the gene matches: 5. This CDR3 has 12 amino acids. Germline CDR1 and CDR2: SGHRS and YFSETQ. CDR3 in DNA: TGCGCCAGCAGCTTGGCCAGGGGGGCCTTATATTTT. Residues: CASSLARGALYF.

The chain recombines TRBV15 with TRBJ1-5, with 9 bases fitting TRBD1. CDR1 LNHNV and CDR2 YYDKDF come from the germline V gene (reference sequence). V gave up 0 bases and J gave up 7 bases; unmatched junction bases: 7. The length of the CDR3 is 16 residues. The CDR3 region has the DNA TGTGCCACCAGCAGAGATCCCAGGACAGGGGTCCAGCCCCAGCATTTT. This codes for CATSRDPRTGVQPQHF.

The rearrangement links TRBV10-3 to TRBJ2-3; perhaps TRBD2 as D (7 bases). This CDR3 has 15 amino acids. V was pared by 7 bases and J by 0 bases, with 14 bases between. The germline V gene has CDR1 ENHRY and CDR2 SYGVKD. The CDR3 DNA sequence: TGTGCCATCAACCATGAGGGGGGGAGCACAGATACGCAGTATTTT. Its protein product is CAINHEGGSTDTQYF.

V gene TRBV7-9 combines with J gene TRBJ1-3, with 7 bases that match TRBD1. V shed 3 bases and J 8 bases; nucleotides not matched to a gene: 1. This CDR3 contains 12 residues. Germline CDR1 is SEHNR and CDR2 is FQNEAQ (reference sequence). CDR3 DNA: TGTGCCAGCAGCTTGACAGGGTACACCATATATTTT. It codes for CASSLTGYTIYF.

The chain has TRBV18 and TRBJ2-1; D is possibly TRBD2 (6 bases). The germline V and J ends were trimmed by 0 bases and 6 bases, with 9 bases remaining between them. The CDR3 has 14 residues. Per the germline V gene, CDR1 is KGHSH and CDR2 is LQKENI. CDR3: CASSPPNSGNEQFF. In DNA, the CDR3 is TGTGCCAGCTCACCACCGAATAGCGGCAATGAGCAGTTCTTC.

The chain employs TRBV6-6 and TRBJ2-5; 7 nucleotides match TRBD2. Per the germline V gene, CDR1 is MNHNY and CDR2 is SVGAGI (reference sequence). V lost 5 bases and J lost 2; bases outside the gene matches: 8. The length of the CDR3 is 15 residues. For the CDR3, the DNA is TGTGCCAGCAGTACCGCCGGGGGAGGGCAAGAGACCCAGTACTTC. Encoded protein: CASSTAGGGQETQYF.

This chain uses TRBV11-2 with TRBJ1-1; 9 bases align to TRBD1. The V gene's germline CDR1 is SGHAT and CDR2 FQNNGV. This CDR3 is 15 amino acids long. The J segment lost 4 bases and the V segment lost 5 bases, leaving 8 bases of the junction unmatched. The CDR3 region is CASSPPQGAGTEAFF. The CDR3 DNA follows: TGTGCCAGCAGCCCGCCACAGGGGGCCGGCACTGAAGCTTTCTTT.

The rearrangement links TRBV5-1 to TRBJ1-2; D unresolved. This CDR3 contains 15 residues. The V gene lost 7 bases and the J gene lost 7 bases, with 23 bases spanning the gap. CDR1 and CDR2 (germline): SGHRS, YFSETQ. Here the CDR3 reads CASGSPGRAPRGYTF. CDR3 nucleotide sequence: TGCGCCAGCGGGTCCCCGGGAAGGGCGCCCCGTGGCTACACCTTC.